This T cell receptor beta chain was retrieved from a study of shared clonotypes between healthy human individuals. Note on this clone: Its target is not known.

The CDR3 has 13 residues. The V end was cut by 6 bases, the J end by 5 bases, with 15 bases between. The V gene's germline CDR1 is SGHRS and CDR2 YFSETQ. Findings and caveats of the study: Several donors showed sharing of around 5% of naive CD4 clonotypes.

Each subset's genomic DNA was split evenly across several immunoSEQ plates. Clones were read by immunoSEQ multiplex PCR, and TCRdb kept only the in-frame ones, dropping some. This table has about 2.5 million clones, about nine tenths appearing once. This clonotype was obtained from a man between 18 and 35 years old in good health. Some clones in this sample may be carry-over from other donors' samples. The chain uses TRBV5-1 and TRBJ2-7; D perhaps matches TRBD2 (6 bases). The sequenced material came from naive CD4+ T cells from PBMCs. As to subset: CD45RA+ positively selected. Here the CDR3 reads CASNKGGSNEQYF. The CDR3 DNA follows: TGCGCCAGCAACAAAGGAGGGTCCAACGAGCAGTACTTC.